This TCR beta chain was sequenced in a study of blood T cell repertoires in COVID-19. Across the study: T cells, B-cell-depleted T cells, or PBMCs supplied cDNA or gDNA.

This CDR3 region has 14 residues. V lost 0 bases, J lost 5 bases, and 10 bases lay in between. The germline gives CDR1 ENHRY, CDR2 SYGVKD. Sequenced by immunoSEQ multiplex PCR; TCRdb stores in-frame clones only, minus some. This sample has 150,000 to 200,000 clones; about 70% occur once, and the top ten carry just over 8.5%. The chain couples TRBV10-3 to TRBJ1-2, with TRBD1 as a possible D gene (5 bases). The sequencing sample was made of peripheral blood. The receptor was isolated from a woman aged 50 to 60 with active or convalescent COVID-19. CDR3 nucleotide sequence: TGTGCCATCAGTGAGTCGATAGACAGATATGGCTACACCTTC. This gives the protein CAISESIDRYGYTF.